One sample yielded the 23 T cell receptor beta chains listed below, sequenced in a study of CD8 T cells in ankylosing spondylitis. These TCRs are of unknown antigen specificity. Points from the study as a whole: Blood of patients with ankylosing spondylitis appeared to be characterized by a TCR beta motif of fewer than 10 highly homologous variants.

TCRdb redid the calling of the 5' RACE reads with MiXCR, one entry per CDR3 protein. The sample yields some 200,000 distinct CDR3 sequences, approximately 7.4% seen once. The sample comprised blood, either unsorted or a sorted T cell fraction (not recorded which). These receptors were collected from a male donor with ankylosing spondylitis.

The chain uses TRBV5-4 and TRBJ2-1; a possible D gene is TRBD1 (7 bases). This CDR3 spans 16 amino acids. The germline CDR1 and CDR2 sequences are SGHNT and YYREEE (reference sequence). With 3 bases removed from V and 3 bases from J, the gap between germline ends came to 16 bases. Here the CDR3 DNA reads TGTGCCAGCAGCTCCCGCAGGGGGGAGAACTACAATGAGCAGTTCTTC. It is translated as CASSSRRGENYNEQFF.

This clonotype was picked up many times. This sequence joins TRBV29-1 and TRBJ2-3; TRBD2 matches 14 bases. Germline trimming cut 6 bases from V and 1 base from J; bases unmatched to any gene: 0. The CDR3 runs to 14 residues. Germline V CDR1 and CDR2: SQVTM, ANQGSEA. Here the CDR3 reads CSVGLAGGTDTQYF. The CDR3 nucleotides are TGCAGCGTGGGACTAGCGGGGGGCACAGATACGCAGTATTTT.

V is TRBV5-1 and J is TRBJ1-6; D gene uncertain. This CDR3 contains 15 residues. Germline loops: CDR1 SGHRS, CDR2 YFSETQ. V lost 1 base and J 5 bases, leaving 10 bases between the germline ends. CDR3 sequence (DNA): TGCGCCAGCAGCTTGCTCCCCAATAATAATTCACCCCTCCACTTT. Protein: CASSLLPNNNSPLHF. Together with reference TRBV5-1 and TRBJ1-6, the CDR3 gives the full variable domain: KAGVTQTPRYLIKTRGQQVTLSCSPISGHRSVSWYQQTPGQGLQFLFEYFSETQRNKGNFPGRFSGRQFSNSRSEMNVSTLELGDSALYLCASSLLPNNNSPLHFGNGTRLTVT.

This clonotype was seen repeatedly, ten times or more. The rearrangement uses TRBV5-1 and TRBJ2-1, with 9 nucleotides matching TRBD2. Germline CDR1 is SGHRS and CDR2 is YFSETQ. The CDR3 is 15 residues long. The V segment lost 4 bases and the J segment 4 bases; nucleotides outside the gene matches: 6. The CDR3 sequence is CASSIPSGAYNEQFF. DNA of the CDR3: TGCGCCAGCAGCATTCCTAGCGGGGCTTACAATGAGCAGTTCTTC.

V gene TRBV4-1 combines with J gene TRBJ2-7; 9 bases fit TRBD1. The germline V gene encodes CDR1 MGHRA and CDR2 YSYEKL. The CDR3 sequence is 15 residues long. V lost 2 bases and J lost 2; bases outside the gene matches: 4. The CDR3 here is CASSQQDRGAYEQYF. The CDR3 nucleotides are TGCGCCAGCAGCCAACAGGACAGGGGAGCCTACGAGCAGTACTTC.

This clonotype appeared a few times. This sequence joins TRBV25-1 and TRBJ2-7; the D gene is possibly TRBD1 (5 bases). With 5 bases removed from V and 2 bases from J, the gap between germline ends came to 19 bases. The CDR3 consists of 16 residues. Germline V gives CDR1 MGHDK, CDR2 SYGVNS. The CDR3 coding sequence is TGTGCCAGCAGTTCCCTAAGGGGCCTCCGACCCTACGAGCAGTACTTC. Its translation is CASSSLRGLRPYEQYF.

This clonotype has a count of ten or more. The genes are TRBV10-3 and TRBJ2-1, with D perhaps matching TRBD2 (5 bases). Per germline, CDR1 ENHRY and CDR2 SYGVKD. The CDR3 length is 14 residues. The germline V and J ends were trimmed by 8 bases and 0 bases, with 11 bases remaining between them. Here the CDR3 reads CAIGGLSSYNEQFF. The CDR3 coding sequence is TGTGCCATCGGTGGACTTAGCTCCTACAATGAGCAGTTCTTC.

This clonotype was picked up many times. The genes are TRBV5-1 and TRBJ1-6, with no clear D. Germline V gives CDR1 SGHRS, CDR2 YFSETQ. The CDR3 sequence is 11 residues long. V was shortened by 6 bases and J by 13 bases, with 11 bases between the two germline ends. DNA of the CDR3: TGCGCCAGCACCGAGGAAGGTCCCCTCCACTTT. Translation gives CASTEEGPLHF.

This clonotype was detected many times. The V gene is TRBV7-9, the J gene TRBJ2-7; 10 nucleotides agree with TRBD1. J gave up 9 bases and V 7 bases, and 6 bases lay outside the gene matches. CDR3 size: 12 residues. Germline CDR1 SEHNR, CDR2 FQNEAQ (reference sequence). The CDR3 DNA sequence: TGTGCCAGCATCGGGACAGGGGATATGCAGTACTTC. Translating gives CASIGTGDMQYF.

The CDR3 region is CAWSVRGNTIYF. CDR3 bases: TGTGCCTGGAGTGTACGTGGAAACACCATATATTTT. V gene TRBV30 combines with J gene TRBJ1-3; D remains unclear. The CDR3 is 12 amino acids. The ends were cut back, 0 bases at V and 3 bases at J, with 3 bases in the middle. The germline V gene has CDR1 GTSNPN and CDR2 SVGIG (reference sequence).

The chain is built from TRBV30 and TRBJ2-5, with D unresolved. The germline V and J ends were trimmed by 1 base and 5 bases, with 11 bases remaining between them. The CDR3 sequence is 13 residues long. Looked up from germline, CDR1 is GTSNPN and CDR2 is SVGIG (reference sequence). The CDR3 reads CAWSGASAETQYF. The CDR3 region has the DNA TGTGCCTGGAGTGGGGCCTCGGCGGAGACCCAGTACTTC.

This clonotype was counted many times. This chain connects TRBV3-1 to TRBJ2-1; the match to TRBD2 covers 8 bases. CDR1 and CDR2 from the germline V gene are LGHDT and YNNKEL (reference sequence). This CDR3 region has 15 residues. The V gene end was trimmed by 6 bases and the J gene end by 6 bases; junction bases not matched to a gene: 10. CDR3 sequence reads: CASRIAGSAFNEQFF. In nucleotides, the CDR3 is TGTGCCAGCAGAATAGCGGGGAGCGCTTTCAATGAGCAGTTCTTC.

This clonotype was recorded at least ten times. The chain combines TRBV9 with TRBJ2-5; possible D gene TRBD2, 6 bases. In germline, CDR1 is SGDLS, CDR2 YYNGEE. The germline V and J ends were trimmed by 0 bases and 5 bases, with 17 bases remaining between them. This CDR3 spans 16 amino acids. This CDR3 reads CASSVGLISGRETQYF. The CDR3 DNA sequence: TGTGCCAGCAGCGTAGGTCTAATCTCGGGGAGGGAGACCCAGTACTTC.

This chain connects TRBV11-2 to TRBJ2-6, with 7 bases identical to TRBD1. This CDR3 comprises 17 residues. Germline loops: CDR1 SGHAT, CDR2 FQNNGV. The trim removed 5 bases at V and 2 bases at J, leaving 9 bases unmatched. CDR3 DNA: TGTGCCAGCAGCCTATGGACAGGACGCCCTGGGGCCAACGTCCTGACTTTC. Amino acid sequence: CASSLWTGRPGANVLTF.

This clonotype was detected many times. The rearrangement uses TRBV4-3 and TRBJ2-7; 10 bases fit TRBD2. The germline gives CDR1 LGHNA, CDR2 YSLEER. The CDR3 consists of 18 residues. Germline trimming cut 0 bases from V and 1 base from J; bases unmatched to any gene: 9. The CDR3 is CASSQERGTTSGSYEQYF. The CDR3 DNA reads TGCGCCAGCAGCCAAGAGAGGGGAACGACTAGCGGGTCCTACGAGCAGTACTTC.

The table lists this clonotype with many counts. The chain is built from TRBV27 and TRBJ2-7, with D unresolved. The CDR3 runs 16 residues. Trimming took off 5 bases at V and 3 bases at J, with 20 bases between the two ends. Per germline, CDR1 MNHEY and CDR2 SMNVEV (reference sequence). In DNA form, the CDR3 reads TGTGCCAGCAGTGTCTCCCAAGGCCCCATACGCTACGAGCAGTACTTC. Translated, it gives CASSVSQGPIRYEQYF.

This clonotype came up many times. The CDR3 is CSARGPSYEQYF. The CDR3 bases are TGCAGTGCCCGTGGGCCAAGCTACGAGCAGTACTTC. This chain connects TRBV20-1 to TRBJ2-7; D is uncertain. Between the trimmed V and J ends, which lost 6 bases and 3 bases, there was a span of 12 bases. Germline V gene sequence: CDR1 DFQATT, CDR2 SNEGSKA (reference sequence). This CDR3 has 12 residues.

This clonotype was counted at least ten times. In DNA form, the CDR3 reads TGCGCCAGCAGCTTGAGGTTCACCATTCCCAAAAACATTCAGTACTTC. It encodes CASSLRFTIPKNIQYF. This rearrangement joins TRBV5-1 to TRBJ2-4; no definite D call. V gave up 1 base and J gave up 2 bases, with 13 bases separating them. Per germline, CDR1 SGHRS and CDR2 YFSETQ. This CDR3 has 16 amino acids.

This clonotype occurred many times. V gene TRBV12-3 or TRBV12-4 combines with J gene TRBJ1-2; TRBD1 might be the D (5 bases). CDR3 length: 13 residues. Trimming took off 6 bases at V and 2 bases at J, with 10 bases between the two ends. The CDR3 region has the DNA TGTGCCAGCAGGGAGACAGAAAACTATGGCTACACCTTC. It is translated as CASRETENYGYTF.

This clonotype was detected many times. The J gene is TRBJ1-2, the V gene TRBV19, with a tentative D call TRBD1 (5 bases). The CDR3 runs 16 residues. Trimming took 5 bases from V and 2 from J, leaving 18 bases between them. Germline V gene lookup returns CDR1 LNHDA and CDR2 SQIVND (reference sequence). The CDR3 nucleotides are TGTGCCAGTAGTCCGCGTGGGGGAGTTTGGAACTATGGCTACACCTTC. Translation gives CASSPRGGVWNYGYTF.

The CDR3 sequence: CASRHSGRSSYNEQFF. The CDR3 nucleotides read TGTGCCAGCAGACATAGCGGGAGGAGCTCCTACAATGAGCAGTTCTTC. The chain employs TRBV27 and TRBJ2-1, with TRBD2 matching over 10 bases. Trimming removed 6 bases from V and 0 bases from J; junction bases left unmatched: 5. This CDR3 has 16 residues. The germline CDR1 and CDR2 sequences are MNHEY and SMNVEV (reference sequence).

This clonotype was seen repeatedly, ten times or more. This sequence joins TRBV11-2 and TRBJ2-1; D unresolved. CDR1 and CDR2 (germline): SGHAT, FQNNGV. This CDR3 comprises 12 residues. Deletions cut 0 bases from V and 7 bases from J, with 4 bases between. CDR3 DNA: TGTGCCAGCAGCTTAGAGAGGAATGAGCAGTTCTTC. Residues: CASSLERNEQFF.

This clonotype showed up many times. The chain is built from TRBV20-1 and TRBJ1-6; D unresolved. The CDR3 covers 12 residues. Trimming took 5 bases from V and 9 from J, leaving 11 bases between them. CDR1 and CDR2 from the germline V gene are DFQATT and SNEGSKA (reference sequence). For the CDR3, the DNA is TGCAGTGCTTACTCAGTGGGTTCACCCCTCCACTTT. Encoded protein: CSAYSVGSPLHF.